This TCR beta chain was retrieved from a study of shared clonotypes between healthy human individuals. Assay used: immunoSEQ multiplex PCR; TCRdb lists only in-frame clones, some missing. The table shows millions of clones, with approximately 92% occurring only once. Turning to this clone: Different DNA sequences within this sample yield the same CDR3.

Germline V gives CDR1 ENHRY, CDR2 SYGVKD. This CDR3 has 13 residues. The V end was cut by 0 bases, the J end by 4 bases, with 5 bases between. The V gene is TRBV10-3, the J gene TRBJ2-3, with D unresolved. The source of this sequence is a man aged 18 to 30 in good health. The source material was naive CD4+ T cells sorted from blood. Documented subset: CD45RA+ positively selected. The CDR3 DNA is TGTGCCATCAGTGAGTCCGCAGCAGATACGCAGTATTTT. Its protein is CAISESAADTQYF.